This record looks at one T cell receptor beta chain sequence and its context. Antigen unknown. Between the trimmed V and J ends, which lost 5 bases and 0 bases, there was a span of 14 bases. This CDR3 comprises 16 residues. CDR1 and CDR2 from the germline V gene are MNHEY and SVGAGI. The data belong to a study of human T cells and chemical hapten exposure. For the study at large: Patients got weekly scalp diphenylcyclopropenone doses over the roughly 22-week study.

Time point: patch test 1, 2 weeks after DPC sensitization. Indicated treatment: therapeutic diphenylcyclopropenone sensitization with weekly scalp DPC. Study findings and constraints: Patch test score was positively correlated with the counts of PT1 expanded TCRs. Versus controls, expanded TCRs had significantly more large CDR3 similarity clusters.

Individual cDNA molecules (in the library) carried attached unique molecular identifiers. One entry per CDR3 protein, called by TCRdb with MiXCR from the RACE reads. Of around 150,000 distinct CDR3 sequences in the sample, about 15% are singletons; the top ten hold about 1.7%. This TCR came from a woman aged 25 to 39 with alopecia areata. Some clones in this sample may be carry-over from other donors' samples. The specimen was whole blood, collected in connection with sensitization to the hapten diphenylcyclopropenone (DPC). V gene TRBV6-5 combines with J gene TRBJ1-3, with D hard to call. CDR3 sequence (DNA): TGTGCCAGCAGTAACCCGCCAGCGACCTCTGGAAACACCATATATTTT. It is translated as CASSNPPATSGNTIYF.